What follows are 16 T cell receptor beta chains derived from one specimen sequenced in a study of PD-1 blockade in classical Hodgkin lymphoma. Only in-frame clones appear in the TCRdb table, and some are missing; sequencing was by immunoSEQ multiplex PCR. The sample shows 25,000 to 30,000 clones, roughly 70% of them seen only once. Each patient relapsed following autologous stem cell transplantation, and prior brentuximab vedotin exposure differed. The starting material was peripheral blood mononuclear cells (PBMCs), obtained before the second cycle of nivolumab. Receptor source: a human donor with classical Hodgkin lymphoma.

This clone was seen just once. V gene TRBV19 combines with J gene TRBJ2-1; D remains ambiguous. The CDR3 length is 13 residues. The germline CDR1 and CDR2 sequences are LNHDA and SQIVND (reference sequence). Trimming took off 2 bases at V and 6 bases at J, with 8 bases between the two ends. This chain's CDR3 is CASSIRVGNEQFF. Written as DNA, the CDR3 is TGTGCCAGTAGTATAAGAGTGGGCAATGAGCAGTTCTTC.

The CDR3 loop reads CASSLVGYGVGLKEAFF. Written as DNA, the CDR3 is TGTGCCAGCAGCTTAGTTGGGTACGGGGTAGGTCTCAAAGAAGCTTTCTTT. The gene calls are TRBV7-2 and TRBJ1-1; D is undetermined. Trimming left V 1 base short and J 8 bases short, with 23 bases between. Per the germline V gene, CDR1 is SGHTA and CDR2 is FQGNSA. This CDR3 has 17 residues.

This clone was found a few times. The rearrangement links TRBV7-9 to TRBJ2-5, with unresolved D. Trimming removed 2 bases from V and 5 bases from J, with 3 bases in between. The CDR3 extends over 11 amino acids. The V gene's germline CDR1 is SEHNR and CDR2 FQNEAQ (reference sequence). The DNA of the CDR3 is TGTGCCAGCAGCTTATATGAGACCCAGTACTTC. Protein product: CASSLYETQYF.

The rearrangement uses TRBV19 and TRBJ1-1, with D possibly matching TRBD1 (6 bases). With 7 bases removed from V and 9 bases from J, the gap between germline ends came to 15 bases. Germline assignment: CDR1 LNHDA and CDR2 SQIVND (reference sequence). CDR3 length: 12 residues. The CDR3: CASTIGQSKAFF. DNA of the CDR3: TGTGCCAGTACCATAGGACAGAGTAAAGCTTTCTTT.

The chain links TRBV6-5 to TRBJ2-3; D may be TRBD2 (7 bases). This CDR3 region has 14 residues. Germline V gene sequence: CDR1 MNHEY, CDR2 SVGAGI. The germline V and J ends were trimmed by 3 bases and 4 bases, with 11 bases remaining between them. CDR3 nucleotides: TGTGCCAGCAGTTATATGGGGGGGCCAGATACGCAGTATTTT. Protein: CASSYMGGPDTQYF.

The V call is TRBV19, the J call TRBJ2-5, with D tentatively TRBD2 (5 bases). Germline V gives CDR1 LNHDA, CDR2 SQIVND (reference sequence). CDR3 length equals 13 residues. Trimming took 3 bases from V and 5 from J, leaving 10 bases between them. The CDR3 region is CASSIGVMETQYF. CDR3 coding DNA: TGTGCCAGTAGTATCGGGGTGATGGAGACCCAGTACTTC.

This sequence joins TRBV28 and TRBJ2-3, with 10 positions matching TRBD1. The CDR3 has 17 amino acids. CDR1 and CDR2 (germline): MDHEN, SYDVKM. V gave up 6 bases and J gave up 1 base; unmatched junction bases: 10. CDR3 in DNA: TGTGCCAGCAGCCCCGTCACCGGGACAGGGGGCACAGATACGCAGTATTTT. It is translated as CASSPVTGTGGTDTQYF.

J is TRBJ1-1 and V is TRBV11-2, with 8 bases that match TRBD1. Germline assignment: CDR1 SGHAT and CDR2 FQNNGV. J lost 5 bases, V lost 3 bases, and 8 bases had no gene match. The CDR3 has 15 amino acids. The CDR3 DNA sequence: TGTGCCAGCAGCTTGCAACAGGGGGTAGGTACTGAAGCTTTCTTT. It codes for CASSLQQGVGTEAFF.

This clone was recorded once. This rearrangement joins TRBV6-6 to TRBJ1-2; D unresolved. V was trimmed by 2 bases and J by 7 bases, leaving 11 bases between them. Germline loops: CDR1 MNHNY, CDR2 SVGAGI (reference sequence). The CDR3 has 13 residues. The CDR3 coding sequence is TGTGCCAGCAGTTACCCCTTGAATTCTGGCTACACCTTC. Translating it yields CASSYPLNSGYTF.

Comments on this clone: Other DNA variants within this sample encode the same CDR3. This chain uses TRBV18 with TRBJ2-7; 7 bases are a match to TRBD1. Germline CDR1 KGHSH, CDR2 LQKENI. This CDR3 spans 13 amino acids. Losses at the gene ends were 3 bases for V and 2 bases for J; bases not matched to a gene: 1. This CDR3 reads CASSPGTAYEQYF. The CDR3, as DNA: TGTGCCAGCTCACCCGGGACAGCCTACGAGCAGTACTTC.

Many counts were recorded for this clone. Written as DNA, the CDR3 is TGTGCCTGGAGTTTGTATCCCGGGACAGGGAGGGCCACTGAAGCTTTCTTT. This gives the protein CAWSLYPGTGRATEAFF. The chain couples TRBV30 to TRBJ1-1, with 9 nucleotides matching TRBD1. This CDR3 is built from 17 residues. Trimming took 2 bases from V and 4 from J; bases not matched to a gene: 14. Germline CDR1 is GTSNPN and CDR2 is SVGIG (reference sequence).

The chain links TRBV4-3 to TRBJ2-2; D unresolved. V shed 2 bases and J shed 1 base, with 11 bases lying between them. CDR3 length equals 16 residues. The germline V gene has CDR1 LGHNA and CDR2 YSLEER. The CDR3 region is CASSQNFGRNTGELFF. As DNA, the CDR3 is TGCGCCAGCAGCCAAAACTTCGGACGGAACACCGGGGAGCTGTTTTTT.

The chain recombines TRBV6-1 with TRBJ2-7; D uncertain. V lost 4 bases and J lost 0, with 10 bases in between. Germline loops: CDR1 MNHNS, CDR2 SASEGT. The CDR3 contains 14 residues. This CDR3 is CASSVVMNSYEQYF. The CDR3 DNA is TGTGCCAGCAGTGTAGTTATGAACTCCTACGAGCAGTACTTC.

The J gene is TRBJ1-1, the V gene TRBV9; TRBD1 matches at 7 bases. J gave up 0 bases and V 0 bases, and 2 bases lay outside the gene matches. The CDR3 covers 15 residues. Germline values: CDR1 SGDLS, CDR2 YYNGEE. As DNA, the CDR3 is TGTGCCAGCAGCGTAGAACAGGGGATGAACACTGAAGCTTTCTTT. Encoded protein: CASSVEQGMNTEAFF.

The rearrangement links TRBV5-1 to TRBJ1-6; 11 bases agree with TRBD1. The CDR3 sequence is 15 residues long. With 3 bases clipped from V and 10 bases from J, the junction kept 6 bases outside the gene matches. Germline V CDR1 and CDR2: SGHRS, YFSETQ. CDR3 sequence (DNA): TGCGCCAGCAGCTCGGGACAGGGGGTCAGATCACCCCTCCACTTT. Translation gives CASSSGQGVRSPLHF.

V gene TRBV7-2 combines with J gene TRBJ2-2; 8 positions match TRBD1. The V and J ends lost 9 bases and 1 base, in that order; junction bases with no gene match: 4. This CDR3 has 14 residues. CDR1 is SGHTA and CDR2 is FQGNSA in the germline V gene. Written as DNA, the CDR3 is TGTGCCAGTTGGGGGACAGGGAACACCGGGGAGCTGTTTTTT. Protein product: CASWGTGNTGELFF.